Given below is one T cell receptor (beta chain) in context. Its target is not known. TCRdb's table, derived via immunoSEQ multiplex PCR, lists solely in-frame clones and lacks some. This sample yields around 150,000 clones, of which 94% are seen a single time; approximately 0.64% belongs to the top ten. J was trimmed by 2 bases and V by 1 base; bases with no gene match: 7. The germline V gene has CDR1 LGHDT and CDR2 YNNKEL (reference sequence). The CDR3 has 17 residues. These data belong to a study of T cell responses to AZD1222 COVID-19 vaccine. Study-wide context: Timing groups of about 4 and about 12 weeks for second doses were pooled. Study findings and constraints: Repertoires were sampled only after the peak T cell response. With two AZD1222 doses given, Spike-specific TCR breadth and depth both rose. Donors in the cohort were predominantly white British and more often female, and clonal diversity was possibly underestimated.

V usage is TRBV3-1 (or the pseudogene TRBV3-2) and J usage is TRBJ2-1; 8 positions match TRBD2. The source is an adult in good health. Specimen: peripheral blood, collected on day 0 of AZD1222 vaccination. The CDR3 DNA reads as TGTGCCAGCAGCCAAGCACAACTAGCGGCTCCCTACAATGAGCAGTTCTTC. Translating it yields CASSQAQLAAPYNEQFF.